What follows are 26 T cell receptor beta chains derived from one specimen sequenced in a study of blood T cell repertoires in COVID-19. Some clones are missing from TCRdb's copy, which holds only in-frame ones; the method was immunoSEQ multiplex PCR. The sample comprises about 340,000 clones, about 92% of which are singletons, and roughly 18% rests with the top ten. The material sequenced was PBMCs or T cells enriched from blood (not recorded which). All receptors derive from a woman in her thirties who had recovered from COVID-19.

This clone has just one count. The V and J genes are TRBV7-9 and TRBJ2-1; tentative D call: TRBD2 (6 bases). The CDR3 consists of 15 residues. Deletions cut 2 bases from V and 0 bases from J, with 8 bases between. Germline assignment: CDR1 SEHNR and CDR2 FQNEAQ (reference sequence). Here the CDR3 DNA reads TGTGCCAGCAGCTTAACCGGGGGCTCCTACAATGAGCAGTTCTTC. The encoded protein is CASSLTGGSYNEQFF.

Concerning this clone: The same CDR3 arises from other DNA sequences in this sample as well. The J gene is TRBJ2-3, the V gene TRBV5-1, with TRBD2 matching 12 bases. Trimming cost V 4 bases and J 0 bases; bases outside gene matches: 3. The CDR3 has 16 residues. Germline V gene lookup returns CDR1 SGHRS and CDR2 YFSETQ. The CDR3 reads CASSPGTSGSTDTQYF. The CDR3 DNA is TGCGCCAGCAGCCCCGGGACTAGCGGGAGCACAGATACGCAGTATTTT.

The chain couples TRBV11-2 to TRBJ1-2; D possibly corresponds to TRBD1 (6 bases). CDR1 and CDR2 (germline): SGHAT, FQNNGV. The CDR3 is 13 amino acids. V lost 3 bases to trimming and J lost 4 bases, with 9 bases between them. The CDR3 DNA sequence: TGTGCCAGCAGCTTGGGGGGGGCCTATGGCTACACCTTC. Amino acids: CASSLGGAYGYTF.

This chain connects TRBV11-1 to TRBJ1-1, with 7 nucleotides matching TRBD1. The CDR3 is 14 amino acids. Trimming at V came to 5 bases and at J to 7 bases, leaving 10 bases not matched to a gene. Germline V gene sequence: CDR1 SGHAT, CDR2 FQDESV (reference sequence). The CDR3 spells CASSLASAGGEAFF. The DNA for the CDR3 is TGTGCCAGCAGCCTGGCCTCCGCAGGGGGTGAAGCTTTCTTT.

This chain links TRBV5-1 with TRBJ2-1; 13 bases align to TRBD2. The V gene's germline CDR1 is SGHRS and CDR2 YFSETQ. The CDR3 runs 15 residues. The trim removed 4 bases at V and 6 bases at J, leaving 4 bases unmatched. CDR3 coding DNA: TGCGCCAGCAGCATGAGACTAGCGGGGGGCAATGAGCAGTTCTTC. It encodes CASSMRLAGGNEQFF.

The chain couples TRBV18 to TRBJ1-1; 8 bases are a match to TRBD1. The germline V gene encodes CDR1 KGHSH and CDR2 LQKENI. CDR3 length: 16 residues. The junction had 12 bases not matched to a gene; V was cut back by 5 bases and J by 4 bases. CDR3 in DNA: TGTGCCAGCTCAGCGCTTCCAGGGGGCGGAGGCACTGAAGCTTTCTTT. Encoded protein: CASSALPGGGGTEAFF.

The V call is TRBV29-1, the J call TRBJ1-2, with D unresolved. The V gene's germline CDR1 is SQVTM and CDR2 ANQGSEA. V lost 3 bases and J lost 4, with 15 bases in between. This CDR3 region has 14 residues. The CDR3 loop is CSVDLLGEGYGYTF. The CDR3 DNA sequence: TGCAGCGTTGACCTTCTGGGAGAGGGCTATGGCTACACCTTC.

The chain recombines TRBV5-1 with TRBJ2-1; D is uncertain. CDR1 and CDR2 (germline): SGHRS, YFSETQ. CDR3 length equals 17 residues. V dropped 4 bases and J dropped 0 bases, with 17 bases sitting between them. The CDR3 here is CASSMADSRSSYNEQFF. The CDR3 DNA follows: TGCGCCAGCAGCATGGCCGATTCAAGGAGCTCCTACAATGAGCAGTTCTTC.

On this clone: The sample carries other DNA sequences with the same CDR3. CDR3 DNA sequence: TGTGCCAGCAGCCAAGGAGTCTATGGCTACACCTTC. Translated, it gives CASSQGVYGYTF. The V gene is TRBV3-1 (or the pseudogene TRBV3-2), the J gene TRBJ1-2, with D unclear. Germline CDR1 and CDR2: LGHDT and YNNKEL (reference sequence). The CDR3 loop spans 12 amino acids. V lost 1 base and J 4 bases, leaving 4 bases between the germline ends.

The CDR3 here is CASSIRGIYGYTF. CDR3 nucleotides: TGTGCCAGTAGTATCCGGGGAATCTATGGCTACACCTTC. The V gene is TRBV19, the J gene TRBJ1-2; D remains ambiguous. This CDR3 region has 13 residues. V lost 3 bases and J 4 bases, leaving 9 bases between the germline ends. The germline gives CDR1 LNHDA, CDR2 SQIVND (reference sequence).

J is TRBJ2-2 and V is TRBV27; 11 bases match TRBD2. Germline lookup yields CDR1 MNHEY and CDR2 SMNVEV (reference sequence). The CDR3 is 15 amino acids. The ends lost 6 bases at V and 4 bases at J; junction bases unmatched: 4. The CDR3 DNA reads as TGTGCCAGCAGAAGGACTAGCGGGTTCACCGGGGAGCTGTTTTTT. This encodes CASRRTSGFTGELFF.

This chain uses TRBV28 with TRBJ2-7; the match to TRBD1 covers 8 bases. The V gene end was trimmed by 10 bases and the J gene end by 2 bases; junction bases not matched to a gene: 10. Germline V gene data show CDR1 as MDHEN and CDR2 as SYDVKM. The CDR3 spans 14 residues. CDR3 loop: CATAGGRTTYEQYF. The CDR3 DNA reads TGTGCCACCGCAGGGGGCCGAACCACCTACGAGCAGTACTTC.

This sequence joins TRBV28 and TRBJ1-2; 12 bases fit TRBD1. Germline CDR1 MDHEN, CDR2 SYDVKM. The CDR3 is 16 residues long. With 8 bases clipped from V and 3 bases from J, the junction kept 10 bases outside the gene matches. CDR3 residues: CASRLGWDRGHYGYTF. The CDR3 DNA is TGTGCCAGCCGATTAGGGTGGGACAGGGGGCACTATGGCTACACCTTC.

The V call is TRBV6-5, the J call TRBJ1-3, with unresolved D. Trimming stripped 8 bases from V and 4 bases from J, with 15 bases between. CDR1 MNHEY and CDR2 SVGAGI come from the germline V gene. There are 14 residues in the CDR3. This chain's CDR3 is CASAPGGNGNTIYF. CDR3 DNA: TGTGCCAGCGCCCCCGGCGGGAACGGAAACACCATATATTTT.

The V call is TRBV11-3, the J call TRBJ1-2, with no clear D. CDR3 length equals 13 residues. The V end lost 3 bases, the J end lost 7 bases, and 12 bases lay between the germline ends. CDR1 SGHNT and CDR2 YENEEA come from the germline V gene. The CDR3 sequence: CASSFLEGGGYTF. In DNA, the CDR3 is TGTGCCAGCAGCTTTTTGGAGGGTGGTGGCTACACCTTC.

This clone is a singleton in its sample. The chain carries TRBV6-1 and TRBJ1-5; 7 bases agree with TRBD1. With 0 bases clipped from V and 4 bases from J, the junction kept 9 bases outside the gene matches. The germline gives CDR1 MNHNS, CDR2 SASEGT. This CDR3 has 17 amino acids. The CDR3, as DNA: TGTGCCAGCAGTGAAGCTAAGGCGTCAGGGGGTAATCAGCCCCAGCATTTT. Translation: CASSEAKASGGNQPQHF.

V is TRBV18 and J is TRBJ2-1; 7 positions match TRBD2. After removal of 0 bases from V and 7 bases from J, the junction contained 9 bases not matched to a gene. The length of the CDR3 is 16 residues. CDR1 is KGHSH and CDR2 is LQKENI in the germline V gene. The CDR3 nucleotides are TGTGCCAGCTCACCACCTCCGGCGGGAGTTTTTAATGAGCAGTTCTTC. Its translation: CASSPPPAGVFNEQFF.

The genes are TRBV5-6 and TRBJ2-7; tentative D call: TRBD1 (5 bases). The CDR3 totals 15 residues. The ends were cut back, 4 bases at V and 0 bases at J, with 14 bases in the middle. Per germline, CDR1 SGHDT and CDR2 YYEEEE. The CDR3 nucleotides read TGTGCCAGCAGCGATCCCGGACACCTCTCCTACGAGCAGTACTTC. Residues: CASSDPGHLSYEQYF. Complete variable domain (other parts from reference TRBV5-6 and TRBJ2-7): DAGVTQSPTHLIKTRGQQVTLRCSPKSGHDTVSWYQQALGQGPQFIFQYYEEEERQRGNFPDRFSGHQFPNYSSELNVNALLLGDSALYLCASSDPGHLSYEQYFGPGTRLTVT.

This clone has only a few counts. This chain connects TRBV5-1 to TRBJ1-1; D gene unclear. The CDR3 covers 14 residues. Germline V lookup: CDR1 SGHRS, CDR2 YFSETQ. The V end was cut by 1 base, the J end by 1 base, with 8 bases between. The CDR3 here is CASSLTAPNTEAFF. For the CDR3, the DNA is TGCGCCAGCAGCTTGACAGCACCGAACACTGAAGCTTTCTTT.

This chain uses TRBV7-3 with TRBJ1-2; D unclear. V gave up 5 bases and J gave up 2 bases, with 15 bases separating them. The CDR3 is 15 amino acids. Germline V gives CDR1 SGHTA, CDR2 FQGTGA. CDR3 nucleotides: TGTGCCAGCAGCCCGAGTCCTGGAGAGAACTATGGCTACACCTTC. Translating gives CASSPSPGENYGYTF.

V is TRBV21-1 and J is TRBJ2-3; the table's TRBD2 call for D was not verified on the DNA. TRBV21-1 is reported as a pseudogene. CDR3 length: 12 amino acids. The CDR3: CASSKVTDTQYF. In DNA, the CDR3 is TGTGCCAGCAGCAAAGTGACTGATACGCAGTATTTT.

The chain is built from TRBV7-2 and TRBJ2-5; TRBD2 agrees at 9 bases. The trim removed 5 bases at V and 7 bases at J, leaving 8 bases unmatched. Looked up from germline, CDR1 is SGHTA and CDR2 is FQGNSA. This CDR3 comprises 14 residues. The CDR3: CASSQRGAPGTQYF. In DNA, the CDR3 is TGTGCCAGCAGCCAGCGGGGGGCCCCAGGGACCCAGTACTTC. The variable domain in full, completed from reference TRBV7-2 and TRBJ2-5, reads GAGVSQSPSNKVTEKGKDVELRCDPISGHTALYWYRQSLGQGLEFLIYFQGNSAPDKSGLPSDRFSAERTGGSVSTLTIQRTQQEDSAVYLCASSQRGAPGTQYFGPGTRLLVL.

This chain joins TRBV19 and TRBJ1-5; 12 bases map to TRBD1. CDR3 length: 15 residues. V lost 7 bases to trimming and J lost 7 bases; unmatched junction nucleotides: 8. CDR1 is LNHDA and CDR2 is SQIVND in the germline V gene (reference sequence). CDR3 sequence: CASTASGTGGQPQHF. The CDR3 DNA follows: TGTGCCAGTACTGCCTCCGGGACAGGGGGCCAGCCCCAGCATTTT.

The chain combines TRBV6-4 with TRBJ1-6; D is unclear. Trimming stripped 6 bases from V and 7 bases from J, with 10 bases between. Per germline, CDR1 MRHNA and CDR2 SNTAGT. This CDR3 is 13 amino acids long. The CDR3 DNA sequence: TGTGCCAGCAGGCAGGAATCCAATTCACCCCTCCACTTT. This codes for CASRQESNSPLHF.

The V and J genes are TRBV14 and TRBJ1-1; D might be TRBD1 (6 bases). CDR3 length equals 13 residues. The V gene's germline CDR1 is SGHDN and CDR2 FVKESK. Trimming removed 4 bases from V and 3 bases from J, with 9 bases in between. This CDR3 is CASSRTGYTEAFF. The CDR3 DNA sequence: TGTGCCAGCAGCCGAACAGGGTACACTGAAGCTTTCTTT. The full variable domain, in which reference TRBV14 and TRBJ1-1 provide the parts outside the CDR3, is EAGVTQFPSHSVIEKGQTVTLRCDPISGHDNLYWYRRVMGKEIKFLLHFVKESKQDESGMPNNRFLAERTGGTYSTLKVQPAELEDSGVYFCASSRTGYTEAFFGQGTRLTVV.

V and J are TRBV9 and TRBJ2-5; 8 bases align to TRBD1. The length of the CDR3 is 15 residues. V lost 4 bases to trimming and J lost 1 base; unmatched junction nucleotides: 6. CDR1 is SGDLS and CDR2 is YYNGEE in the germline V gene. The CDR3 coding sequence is TGTGCCAGCAGCTGGCAGACAGGGGCCCAAGAGACCCAGTACTTC. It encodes CASSWQTGAQETQYF.